The present T cell receptor beta chain was sequenced within a study of CD8 T cells in Susac syndrome. TCR beta sequencing was performed on blood CD8+ and CD4+ T cells. TEMRA cells were FACS-enriched, unlike CD8+ and CD4+ T cells, which were negatively isolated. Points on this clonotype: Its antigen is currently unknown.

General study points: The study's TCR sequencing and HLA analysis covered a relatively small number of individuals, and the study acknowledged this.

This CDR3 has 14 residues. The V gene lost 3 bases and the J gene lost 0 bases, with 10 bases spanning the gap. Germline CDR1 is SGDLS and CDR2 is YYNGEE. Reverse transcription of roughly 0.45 to 1 ug RNA was performed with random hexamers. Across 54 Vbeta and 13 Jbeta, immunoSEQ multiplex PCR amplified TCR beta CDR3. Via MiXCR, TCRdb re-called the immunoSEQ multiplex PCR reads, giving one row per CDR3 protein. The repertoire holds more than 150,000 distinct CDR3 sequences, with over 85% as singletons. This chain links TRBV9 with TRBJ2-7, with D unclear. The sequence derives from a human donor with multiple sclerosis. Sequenced sample: CD8+ T cells from PBMCs. The CDR3 loop reads CASSAGSSSYEQYF. CDR3 DNA sequence: TGTGCCAGCAGCGCGGGCTCCAGCTCCTACGAGCAGTACTTC.